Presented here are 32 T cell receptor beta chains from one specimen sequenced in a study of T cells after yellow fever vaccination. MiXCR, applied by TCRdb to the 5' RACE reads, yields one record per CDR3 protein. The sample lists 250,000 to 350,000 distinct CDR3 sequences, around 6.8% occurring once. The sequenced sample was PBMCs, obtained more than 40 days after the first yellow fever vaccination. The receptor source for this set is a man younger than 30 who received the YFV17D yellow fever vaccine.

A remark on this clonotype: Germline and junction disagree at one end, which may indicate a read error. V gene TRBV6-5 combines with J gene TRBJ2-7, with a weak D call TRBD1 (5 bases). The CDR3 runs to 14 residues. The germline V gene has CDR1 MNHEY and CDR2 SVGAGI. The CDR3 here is CASSYLQGSYEPYF. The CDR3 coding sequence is TGTGCCAGCAGTTACCTCCAGGGATCTTACGAGCCGTACTTC.

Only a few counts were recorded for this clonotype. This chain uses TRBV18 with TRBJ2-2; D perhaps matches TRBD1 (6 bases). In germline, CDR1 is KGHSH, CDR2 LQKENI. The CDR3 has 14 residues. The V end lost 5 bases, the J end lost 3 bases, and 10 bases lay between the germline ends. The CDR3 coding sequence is TGTGCCAGCTCAGCGGACAGTTACACCGGGGAGCTGTTTTTT. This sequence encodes CASSADSYTGELFF.

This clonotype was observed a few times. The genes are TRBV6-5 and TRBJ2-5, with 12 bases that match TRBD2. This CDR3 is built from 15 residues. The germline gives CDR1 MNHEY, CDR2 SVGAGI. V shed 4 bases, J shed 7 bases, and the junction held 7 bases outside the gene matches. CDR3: CASSSRLAGAWTQYF. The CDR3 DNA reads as TGTGCCAGCAGTTCCCGACTAGCGGGGGCCTGGACCCAGTACTTC.

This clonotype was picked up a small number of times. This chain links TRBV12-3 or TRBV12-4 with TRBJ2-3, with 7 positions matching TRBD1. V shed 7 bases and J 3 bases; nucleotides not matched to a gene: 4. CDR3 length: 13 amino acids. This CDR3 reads CASKRQGTDTQYF. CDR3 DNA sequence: TGTGCCAGCAAGCGACAGGGAACAGATACGCAGTATTTT.

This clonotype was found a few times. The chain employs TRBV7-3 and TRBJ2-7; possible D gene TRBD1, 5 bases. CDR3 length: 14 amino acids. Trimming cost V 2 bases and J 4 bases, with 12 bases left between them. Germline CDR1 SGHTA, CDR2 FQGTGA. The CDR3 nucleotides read TGTGCCAGCAGCTTATCGGCAGGGCCTTACGAGCAGTACTTC. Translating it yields CASSLSAGPYEQYF. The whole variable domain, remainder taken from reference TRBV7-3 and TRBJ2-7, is GAGVSQTPSNKVTEKGKYVELRCDPISGHTALYWYRQSLGQGPEFLIYFQGTGAADDSGLPNDRFFAVRPEGSVSTLKIQRTERGDSAVYLCASSLSAGPYEQYFGPGTRLTVT.

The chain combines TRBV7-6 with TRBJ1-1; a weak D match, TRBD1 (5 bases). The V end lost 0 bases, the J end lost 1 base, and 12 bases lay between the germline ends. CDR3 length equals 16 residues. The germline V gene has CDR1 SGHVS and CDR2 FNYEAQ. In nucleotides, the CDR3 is TGTGCCAGCAGCTTAGCGCTGGGGCCGCCGAACACTGAAGCTTTCTTT. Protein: CASSLALGPPNTEAFF.

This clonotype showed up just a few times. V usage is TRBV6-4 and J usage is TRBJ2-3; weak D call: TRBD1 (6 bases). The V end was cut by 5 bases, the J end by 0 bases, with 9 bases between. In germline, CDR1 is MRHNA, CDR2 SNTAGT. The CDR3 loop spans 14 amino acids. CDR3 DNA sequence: TGTGCCAGCAGTTCGGGACAAAGCACAGATACGCAGTATTTT. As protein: CASSSGQSTDTQYF.

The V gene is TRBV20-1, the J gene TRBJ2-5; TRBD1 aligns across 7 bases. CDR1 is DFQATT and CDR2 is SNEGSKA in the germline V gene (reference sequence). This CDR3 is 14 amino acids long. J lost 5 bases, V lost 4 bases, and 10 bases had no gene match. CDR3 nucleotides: TGCAGTGCTACCGGGACGATAGGGGGCGAGACCCAGTACTTC. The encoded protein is CSATGTIGGETQYF.

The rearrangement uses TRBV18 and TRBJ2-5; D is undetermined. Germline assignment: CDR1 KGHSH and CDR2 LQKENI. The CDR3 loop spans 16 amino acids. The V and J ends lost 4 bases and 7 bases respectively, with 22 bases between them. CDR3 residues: CASSQVTTDTYGTQYF. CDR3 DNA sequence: TGTGCCAGCTCACAGGTAACGACGGATACTTACGGGACCCAGTACTTC. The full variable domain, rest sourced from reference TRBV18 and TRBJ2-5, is NAGVMQNPRHLVRRRGQEARLRCSPMKGHSHVYWYRQLPEEGLKFMVYLQKENIIDESGMPKERFSAEFPKEGPSILRIQQVVRGDSAAYFCASSQVTTDTYGTQYFGPGTRLLVL.

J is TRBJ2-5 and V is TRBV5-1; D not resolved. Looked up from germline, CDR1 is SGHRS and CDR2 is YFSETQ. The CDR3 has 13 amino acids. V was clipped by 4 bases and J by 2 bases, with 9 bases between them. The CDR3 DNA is TGCGCCAGCAGCGCCTCTCGGCAAGAGACCCAGTACTTC. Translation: CASSASRQETQYF.

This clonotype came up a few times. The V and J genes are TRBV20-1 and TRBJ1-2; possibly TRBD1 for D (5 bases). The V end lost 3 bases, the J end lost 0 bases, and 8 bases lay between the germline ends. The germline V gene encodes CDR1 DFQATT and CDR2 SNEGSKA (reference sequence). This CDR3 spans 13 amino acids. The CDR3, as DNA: TGCAGTGCTAGCCAGGGTGCTAACTATGGCTACACCTTC. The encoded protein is CSASQGANYGYTF.

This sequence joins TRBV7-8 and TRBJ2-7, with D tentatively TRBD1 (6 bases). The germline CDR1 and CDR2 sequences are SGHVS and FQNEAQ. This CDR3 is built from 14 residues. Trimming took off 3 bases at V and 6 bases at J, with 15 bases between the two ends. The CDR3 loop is CASSFRAGTTEQYV. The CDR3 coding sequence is TGTGCCAGCAGCTTTCGGGCAGGGACAACCGAGCAGTACGTC.

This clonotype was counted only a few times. CDR3 loop: CASSWDRGREQYF. The DNA of the CDR3 is TGTGCCAGCAGCTGGGACAGGGGGAGGGAGCAGTACTTC. The V call is TRBV7-2, the J call TRBJ2-7; 11 nucleotides line up with TRBD1. The CDR3 loop spans 13 amino acids. The junction had 3 bases not matched to a gene; V was cut back by 4 bases and J by 7 bases. Germline CDR1 reads SGHTA; CDR2 reads FQGNSA.

In DNA, the CDR3 is TGTGCCACCCTTCTACGACGGGAGACCCAGTACTTC. Protein: CATLLRRETQYF. The chain employs TRBV24-1 and TRBJ2-5; D is ambiguous. Germline V gene lookup returns CDR1 KGHDR and CDR2 SFDVKD. The CDR3 extends over 12 amino acids. Trimming took 9 bases from V and 5 from J, leaving 12 bases between them.

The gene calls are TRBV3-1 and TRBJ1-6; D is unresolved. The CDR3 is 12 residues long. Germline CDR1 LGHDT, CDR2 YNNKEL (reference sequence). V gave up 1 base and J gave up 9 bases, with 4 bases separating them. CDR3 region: CASSQGGSPLHF. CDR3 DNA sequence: TGTGCCAGCAGCCAAGGGGGTTCACCCCTCCACTTT. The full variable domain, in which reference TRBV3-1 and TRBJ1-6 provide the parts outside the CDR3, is DTAVSQTPKYLVTQMGNDKSIKCEQNLGHDTMYWYKQDSKKFLKIMFSYNNKELIINETVPNRFSPKSPDKAHLNLHINSLELGDSAVYFCASSQGGSPLHFGNGTRLTVT.

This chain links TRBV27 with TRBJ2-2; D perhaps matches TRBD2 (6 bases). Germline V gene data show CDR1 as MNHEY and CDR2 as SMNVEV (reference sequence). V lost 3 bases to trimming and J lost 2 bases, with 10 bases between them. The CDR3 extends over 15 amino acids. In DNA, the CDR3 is TGTGCCAGCAGTTTCACTAGCTTAAACACCGGGGAGCTGTTTTTT. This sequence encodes CASSFTSLNTGELFF.

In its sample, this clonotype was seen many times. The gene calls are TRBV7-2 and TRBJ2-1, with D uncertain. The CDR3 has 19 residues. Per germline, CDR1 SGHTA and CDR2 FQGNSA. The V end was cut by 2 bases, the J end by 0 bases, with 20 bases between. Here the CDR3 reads CASSLRSRGFLSSYNEQFF. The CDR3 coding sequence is TGTGCCAGCAGCTTACGCTCTAGAGGCTTTCTGAGCTCCTACAATGAGCAGTTCTTC.

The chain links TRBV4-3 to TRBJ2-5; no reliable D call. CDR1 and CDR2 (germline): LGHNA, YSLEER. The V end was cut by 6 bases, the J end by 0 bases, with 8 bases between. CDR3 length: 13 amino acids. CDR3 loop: CASSLTHQETQYF. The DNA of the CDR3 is TGCGCCAGCAGTCTGACACACCAAGAGACCCAGTACTTC.

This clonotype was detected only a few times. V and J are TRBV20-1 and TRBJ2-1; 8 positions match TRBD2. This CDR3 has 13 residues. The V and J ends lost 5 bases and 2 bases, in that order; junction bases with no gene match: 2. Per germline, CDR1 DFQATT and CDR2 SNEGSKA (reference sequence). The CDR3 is CSAQRGPYNEQFF. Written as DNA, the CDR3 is TGCAGTGCTCAGCGGGGGCCCTACAATGAGCAGTTCTTC.

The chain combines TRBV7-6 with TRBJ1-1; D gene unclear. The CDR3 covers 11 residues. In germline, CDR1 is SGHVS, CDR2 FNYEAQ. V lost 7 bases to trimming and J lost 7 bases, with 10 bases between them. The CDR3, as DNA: TGTGCCAGCACATATGCGGGTGAAGCTTTCTTT. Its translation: CASTYAGEAFF.

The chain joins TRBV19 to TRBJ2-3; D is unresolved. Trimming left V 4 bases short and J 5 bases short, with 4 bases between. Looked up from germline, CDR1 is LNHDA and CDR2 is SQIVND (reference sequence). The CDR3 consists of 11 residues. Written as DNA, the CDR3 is TGTGCCAGTAGTAATCTAGATACGCAGTATTTT. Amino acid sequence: CASSNLDTQYF.

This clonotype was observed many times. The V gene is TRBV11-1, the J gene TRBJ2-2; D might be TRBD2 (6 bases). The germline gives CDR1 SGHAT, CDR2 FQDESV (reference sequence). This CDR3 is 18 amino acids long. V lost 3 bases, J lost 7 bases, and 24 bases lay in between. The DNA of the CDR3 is TGTGCCAGCAGCTTTGGACTACTAAAGGGACGAGGAAACGGGGAGCTGTTTTTT. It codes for CASSFGLLKGRGNGELFF.

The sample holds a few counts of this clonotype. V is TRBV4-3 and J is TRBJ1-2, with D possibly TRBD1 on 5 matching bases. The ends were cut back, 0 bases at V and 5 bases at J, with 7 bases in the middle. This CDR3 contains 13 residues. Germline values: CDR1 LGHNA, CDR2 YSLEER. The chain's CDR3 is CASSQDRVYGYTF. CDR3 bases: TGCGCCAGCAGCCAAGACAGGGTTTATGGCTACACCTTC.

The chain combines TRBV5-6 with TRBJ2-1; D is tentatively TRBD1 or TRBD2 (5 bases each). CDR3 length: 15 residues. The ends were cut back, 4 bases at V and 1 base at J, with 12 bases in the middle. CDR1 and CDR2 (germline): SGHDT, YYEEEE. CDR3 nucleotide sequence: TGTGCCAGCAGCCCCGGGGCGTTATCCTACAATGAGCAGTTCTTC. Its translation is CASSPGALSYNEQFF. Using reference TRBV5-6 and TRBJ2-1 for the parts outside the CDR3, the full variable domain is DAGVTQSPTHLIKTRGQQVTLRCSPKSGHDTVSWYQQALGQGPQFIFQYYEEEERQRGNFPDRFSGHQFPNYSSELNVNALLLGDSALYLCASSPGALSYNEQFFGPGTRLTVL.

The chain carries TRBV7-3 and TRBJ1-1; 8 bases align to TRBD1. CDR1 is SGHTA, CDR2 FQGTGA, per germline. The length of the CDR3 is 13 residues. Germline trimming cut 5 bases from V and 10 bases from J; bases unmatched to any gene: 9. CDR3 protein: CASSLGQGGGAFF. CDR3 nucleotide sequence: TGTGCCAGCAGCCTCGGACAGGGAGGGGGAGCTTTCTTT.

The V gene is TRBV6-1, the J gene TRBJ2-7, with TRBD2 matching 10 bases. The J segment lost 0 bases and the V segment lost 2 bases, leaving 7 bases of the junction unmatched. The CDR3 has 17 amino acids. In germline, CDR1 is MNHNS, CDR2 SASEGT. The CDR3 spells CASSEFWVAGGSYEQYF. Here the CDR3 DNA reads TGTGCCAGCAGTGAATTCTGGGTAGCGGGGGGCTCCTACGAGCAGTACTTC.

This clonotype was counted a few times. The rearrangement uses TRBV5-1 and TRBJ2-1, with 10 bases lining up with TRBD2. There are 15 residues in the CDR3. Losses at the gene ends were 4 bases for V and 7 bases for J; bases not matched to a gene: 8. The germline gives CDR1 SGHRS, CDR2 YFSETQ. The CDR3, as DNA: TGCGCCAGCAGCCTCGAAGCTAGCGGGGGTAATGAGCAGTTCTTC. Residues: CASSLEASGGNEQFF. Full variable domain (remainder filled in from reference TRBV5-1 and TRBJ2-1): KAGVTQTPRYLIKTRGQQVTLSCSPISGHRSVSWYQQTPGQGLQFLFEYFSETQRNKGNFPGRFSGRQFSNSRSEMNVSTLELGDSALYLCASSLEASGGNEQFFGPGTRLTVL.

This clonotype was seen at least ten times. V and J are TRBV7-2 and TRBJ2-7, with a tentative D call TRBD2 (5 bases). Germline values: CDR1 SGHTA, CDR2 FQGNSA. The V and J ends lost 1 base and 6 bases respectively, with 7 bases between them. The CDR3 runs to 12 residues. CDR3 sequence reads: CASSLGEGEQYF. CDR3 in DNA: TGTGCCAGCAGCTTAGGCGAGGGCGAGCAGTACTTC. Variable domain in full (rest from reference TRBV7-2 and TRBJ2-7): GAGVSQSPSNKVTEKGKDVELRCDPISGHTALYWYRQSLGQGLEFLIYFQGNSAPDKSGLPSDRFSAERTGGSVSTLTIQRTQQEDSAVYLCASSLGEGEQYFGPGTRLTVT.

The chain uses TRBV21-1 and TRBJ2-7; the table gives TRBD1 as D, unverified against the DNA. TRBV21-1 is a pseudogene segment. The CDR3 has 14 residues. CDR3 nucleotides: TGTGCCAGCAGCAAGGTTCCCGGGTCCTACGAGCAGTACTTC. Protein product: CASSKVPGSYEQYF.

For the CDR3, the DNA is TGTGCCAGCAGCCTCACCGGGACTGTTAATTCACCCCTCCACTTT. Its protein product is CASSLTGTVNSPLHF. The chain couples TRBV7-9 to TRBJ1-6; tentatively, D is TRBD1 (5 bases). CDR3 size: 15 residues. Germline V gene sequence: CDR1 SEHNR, CDR2 FQNEAQ (reference sequence). Trimming left V 5 bases short and J 6 bases short, with 14 bases between.

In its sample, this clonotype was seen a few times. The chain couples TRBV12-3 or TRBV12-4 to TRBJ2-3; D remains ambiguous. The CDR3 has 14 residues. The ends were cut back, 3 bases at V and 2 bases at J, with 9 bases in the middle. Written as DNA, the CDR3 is TGTGCCAGCAGTTTTCCCGTTAACACAGATACGCAGTATTTT. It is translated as CASSFPVNTDTQYF.

In DNA form, the CDR3 reads TGTGCCAGCAGCGAGGGACAGGGGGCGCAAGGAAGGGGAAAGACCCAGTACTTC. This encodes CASSEGQGAQGRGKTQYF. The genes are TRBV4-2 and TRBJ2-5; 12 nucleotides align to TRBD1. J lost 6 bases, V lost 5 bases, and 16 bases had no gene match. The CDR3 consists of 18 residues. Germline assignment: CDR1 LGHNA and CDR2 YNFKEQ.